Listed here are 21 T cell receptor beta chains from one sample, sequenced in a study of Ad26.COV2.S vaccination and SARS-CoV-2 variants. This sample's treatment: roughly 20 received Ad26.COV2.S at low or high dose, single or two shots; about 5 received placebo; per-sample allocation not given. Following the first vaccine or placebo injection, samples were taken on day 63. Only in-frame clones appear in the TCRdb table, and some are missing; sequencing was by immunoSEQ multiplex PCR. The sample includes 350,000 to 450,000 clones, approximately 91% of them seen just once. This material consisted of peripheral blood, taken in a trial of Ad26.COV2.S vaccine versus placebo. The source of these receptors is a person aged 18-60 years who received the Ad26.COV2.S COVID-19 vaccine or a placebo.

This clone has just one count. The V and J genes are TRBV19 and TRBJ2-3; 12 bases match TRBD2. This CDR3 is built from 14 residues. CDR1 LNHDA and CDR2 SQIVND come from the germline V gene (reference sequence). Trimming removed 5 bases from V and 7 bases from J; junction bases left unmatched: 4. CDR3 DNA: TGTGCCAGTAGTCTAGCGGGAGGGCCACATACGCAGTATTTT. Translated: CASSLAGGPHTQYF.

The V call is TRBV2, the J call TRBJ2-7, with 9 bases that match TRBD2. V shed 5 bases and J 4 bases; nucleotides not matched to a gene: 9. The germline V gene encodes CDR1 SNHLY and CDR2 FYNNEI. The CDR3 has 15 residues. The CDR3 DNA sequence: TGTGCCAGCAGTCCGAGGGCTAGCGGGGCTTACGAGCAGTACTTC. Translated, it gives CASSPRASGAYEQYF. The full variable domain, with the rest looked up from reference TRBV2 and TRBJ2-7, is EPEVTQTPSHQVTQMGQEVILRCVPISNHLYFYWYRQILGQKVEFLVSFYNNEISEKSEIFDDQFSVERPDGSNFTLKIRSTKLEDSAMYFCASSPRASGAYEQYFGPGTRLTVT.

The chain couples TRBV6-5 to TRBJ2-7; either TRBD1 or TRBD2 may fit D (5 bases each). CDR1 is MNHEY, CDR2 SVGAGI, per germline. The V and J ends lost 2 bases and 3 bases respectively, with 11 bases between them. The CDR3 runs 14 residues. CDR3 bases: TGTGCCAGCAGTTACGGGCCAGGGAGCTACGAGCAGTACTTC. This encodes CASSYGPGSYEQYF.

The chain joins TRBV7-9 to TRBJ2-1, with 10 bases fitting TRBD1. Losses at the gene ends were 6 bases for V and 4 bases for J; bases not matched to a gene: 6. The CDR3 consists of 15 residues. CDR1 and CDR2 from the germline V gene are SEHNR and FQNEAQ (reference sequence). The chain's CDR3 is CASSPGTGDYNEQFF. The DNA of the CDR3 is TGTGCCAGCAGTCCCGGGACAGGGGATTACAATGAGCAGTTCTTC.

V usage is TRBV30 and J usage is TRBJ2-1; D is ambiguous. The CDR3 loop spans 14 amino acids. The ends were cut back, 0 bases at V and 8 bases at J, with 14 bases in the middle. The germline V gene has CDR1 GTSNPN and CDR2 SVGIG (reference sequence). CDR3 in DNA: TGTGCCTGGAGTGTACGACTGATATCCGATGAGCAGTTCTTC. Protein product: CAWSVRLISDEQFF.

This chain joins TRBV2 and TRBJ1-5; possibly TRBD1 for D (6 bases). V dropped 2 bases and J dropped 6 bases, with 11 bases sitting between them. There are 14 residues in the CDR3. Germline V gene sequence: CDR1 SNHLY, CDR2 FYNNEI. For the CDR3, the DNA is TGTGCCAGCAGTGAATCGGGGGCCTTTCAGCCCCAGCATTTT. This sequence encodes CASSESGAFQPQHF.

DNA of the CDR3: TGTGCCAGCAGCTCAAATGGGGGTAGCGGGAGCACCGGGGAGCTGTTTTTT. It yields the protein CASSSNGGSGSTGELFF. The V and J genes are TRBV11-3 and TRBJ2-2; 9 bases are shared with TRBD2. The germline gives CDR1 SGHNT, CDR2 YENEEA. Germline trimming cut 4 bases from V and 4 bases from J; bases unmatched to any gene: 10. The CDR3 spans 17 residues.

The rearrangement uses TRBV5-1 and TRBJ2-7; D is perhaps TRBD1 (6 bases). This CDR3 has 15 residues. V was cut by 0 bases and J by 3 bases, with 13 bases left in between. The V gene's germline CDR1 is SGHRS and CDR2 YFSETQ. Here the CDR3 reads CASSLGGWTDYEQYF. CDR3 nucleotide sequence: TGCGCCAGCAGCTTGGGAGGCTGGACAGACTACGAGCAGTACTTC.

The V call is TRBV9, the J call TRBJ2-1, with 11 bases that match TRBD2. The CDR3 covers 16 residues. Unmatched junction bases numbered 6, after V lost 3 bases and J lost 4 bases. CDR1 SGDLS and CDR2 YYNGEE come from the germline V gene. Here the CDR3 reads CASSAAGTSGYNEQFF. Written as DNA, the CDR3 is TGTGCCAGCAGCGCGGCCGGGACTAGCGGATACAATGAGCAGTTCTTC.

The chain combines TRBV14 with TRBJ1-2; 10 nucleotides match TRBD1. J gave up 4 bases and V 1 base, and 3 bases lay outside the gene matches. Germline values: CDR1 SGHDN, CDR2 FVKESK. The CDR3 spans 15 residues. CDR3 sequence: CASSQGDRGSYGYTF. CDR3 nucleotide sequence: TGTGCCAGCAGCCAAGGGGACAGGGGTTCCTATGGCTACACCTTC.

V usage is TRBV14 and J usage is TRBJ2-2; D call uncertain. The V end lost 0 bases, the J end lost 5 bases, and 10 bases lay between the germline ends. This CDR3 is built from 15 residues. Germline V gene data show CDR1 as SGHDN and CDR2 as FVKESK. The CDR3 region is CASSQDRSATGELFF. The CDR3 nucleotides read TGTGCCAGCAGCCAAGATCGGTCGGCGACCGGGGAGCTGTTTTTT.

The chain couples TRBV7-9 to TRBJ2-7, with D unclear. V was trimmed by 1 base and J by 7 bases, leaving 8 bases between them. Germline V gives CDR1 SEHNR, CDR2 FQNEAQ (reference sequence). The CDR3 extends over 12 amino acids. Here the CDR3 reads CASSLEGFEQYF. For the CDR3, the DNA is TGTGCCAGCAGCTTAGAGGGATTTGAGCAGTACTTC.

This clone was seen once. V usage is TRBV7-2 and J usage is TRBJ2-2, with D perhaps TRBD1 (6 bases). This CDR3 has 16 residues. The germline CDR1 and CDR2 sequences are SGHTA and FQGNSA. Trimming left V 4 bases short and J 4 bases short, with 16 bases between. CDR3 DNA: TGTGCCAGCAGCTCATCCGGGACACTCTTCACCGGGGAGCTGTTTTTT. Translated, it gives CASSSSGTLFTGELFF.

The chain has TRBV28 and TRBJ2-3, with a possible D match to TRBD1 (7 bases). V shed 5 bases and J shed 0 bases, with 18 bases lying between them. The CDR3 extends over 17 amino acids. Germline values: CDR1 MDHEN, CDR2 SYDVKM. The DNA for the CDR3 is TGTGCCAGCAGTGATATGGGCAGGGGGGTAAGCACAGATACGCAGTATTTT. Translated, it gives CASSDMGRGVSTDTQYF. Full variable domain (outside the CDR3, taken from reference TRBV28 and TRBJ2-3): DVKVTQSSRYLVKRTGEKVFLECVQDMDHENMFWYRQDPGLGLRLIYFSYDVKMKEKGDIPEGYSVSREKKERFSLILESASTNQTSMYLCASSDMGRGVSTDTQYFGPGTRLTVL.

About this clone itself: At the DNA level, this CDR3 is encoded by other sequences in the same sample as well. V usage is TRBV15 and J usage is TRBJ2-3; D gene unclear. CDR1 is LNHNV and CDR2 is YYDKDF in the germline V gene (reference sequence). This CDR3 has 12 amino acids. V was clipped by 0 bases and J by 3 bases, with 1 base between them. The CDR3 DNA is TGTGCCACCAGCAGAGAAACAGATACGCAGTATTTT. As protein: CATSRETDTQYF.

The V call is TRBV7-2, the J call TRBJ2-1; 9 bases are a match to TRBD2. This CDR3 contains 15 residues. Looked up from germline, CDR1 is SGHTA and CDR2 is FQGNSA. J lost 7 bases, V lost 1 base, and 5 bases had no gene match. The CDR3 nucleotides are TGTGCCAGCAGCTTAGGCGGGAGGGCCCTGAATGAGCAGTTCTTC. Its protein product is CASSLGGRALNEQFF.

The gene calls are TRBV28 and TRBJ2-7; 7 bases are shared with TRBD1. Germline lookup yields CDR1 MDHEN and CDR2 SYDVKM. The V gene end was trimmed by 7 bases and the J gene end by 7 bases; junction bases not matched to a gene: 13. The CDR3 runs 14 residues. CDR3 coding DNA: TGTGCCAGCACCGAAGGGACAGCCCGTGGGGAGCAGTACTTC. This sequence encodes CASTEGTARGEQYF.

The chain couples TRBV19 to TRBJ2-1; 8 bases line up with TRBD1. Germline V gene lookup returns CDR1 LNHDA and CDR2 SQIVND (reference sequence). V was pared by 1 base and J by 9 bases, with 8 bases of the junction left unmatched. This CDR3 spans 15 amino acids. CDR3 sequence: CASSIVTGGTGEQFF. The DNA for the CDR3 is TGTGCCAGTAGTATAGTTACAGGGGGAACGGGTGAGCAGTTCTTC.

The chain combines TRBV18 with TRBJ1-6; D call uncertain. Deletions cut 6 bases from V and 7 bases from J, with 19 bases between. Germline CDR1 and CDR2: KGHSH and LQKENI. This CDR3 is 16 amino acids long. The CDR3 sequence is CASSSSGMGNNSPLHF. The CDR3 coding sequence is TGTGCCAGCTCCAGCTCTGGGATGGGTAACAATTCACCCCTCCACTTT.

The chain recombines TRBV28 with TRBJ2-3; the D is unclear. The V end was cut by 5 bases, the J end by 2 bases, with 14 bases between. The CDR3 covers 15 residues. CDR1 and CDR2 from the germline V gene are MDHEN and SYDVKM. CDR3 in DNA: TGTGCCAGCAGTCCCCGGCTAACCGTCACAGATACGCAGTATTTT. It translates to CASSPRLTVTDTQYF.

The table lists this clone with a count of one. The chain combines TRBV4-3 with TRBJ1-2; D unresolved. The CDR3 is made up of 14 amino acids. Trimming stripped 0 bases from V and 1 base from J, with 6 bases between. Germline V gene lookup returns CDR1 LGHNA and CDR2 YSLEER. For the CDR3, the DNA is TGCGCCAGCAGCCAAGAGCCGGGTAACTATGGCTACACCTTC. Amino acids: CASSQEPGNYGYTF.